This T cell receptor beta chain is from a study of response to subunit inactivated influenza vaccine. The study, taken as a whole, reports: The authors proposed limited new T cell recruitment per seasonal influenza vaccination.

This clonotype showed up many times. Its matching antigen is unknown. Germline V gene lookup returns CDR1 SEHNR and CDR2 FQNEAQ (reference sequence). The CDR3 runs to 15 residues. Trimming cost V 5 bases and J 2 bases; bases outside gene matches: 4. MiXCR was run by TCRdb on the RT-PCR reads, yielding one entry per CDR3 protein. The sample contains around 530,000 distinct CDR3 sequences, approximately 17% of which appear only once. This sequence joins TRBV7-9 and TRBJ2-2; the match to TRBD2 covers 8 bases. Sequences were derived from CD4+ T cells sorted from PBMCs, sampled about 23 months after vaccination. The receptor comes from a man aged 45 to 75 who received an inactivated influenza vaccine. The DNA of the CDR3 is TGTGCCAGCAGCCCGACTAGCGTTAACACCGGGGAGCTGTTTTTT. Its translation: CASSPTSVNTGELFF.